This T cell receptor (beta chain) was profiled in a study of regulatory T cells in long-lasting Graves disease. Study-level results: What was studied was peripheral blood only, and not thyroid tissue. Patients with persistent disease shared fewer than 3,500 public clonotypes, outpacing the 966 shared by new patients.

CDR3 regions were amplified by Arm-PCR using iRepertoire HTBI primers to build TCR beta libraries. TCRdb used MiXCR to reprocess the multiplex PCR reads, holding one entry per CDR3 protein. Among 300,000 to 450,000 distinct CDR3 sequences listed, about a sixth were seen once. The time point: newly diagnosed GD, antithyroid drugs for less than 3 months. Scientists built the TCR library using RNA that was extracted from PBMCs. With 5 bases removed from V and 15 bases from J, the gap between germline ends came to 17 bases. Germline lookup yields CDR1 LNHNV and CDR2 YYDKDF (reference sequence). CDR3 size: 12 residues. Details on this clonotype: Its antigen is not identified.

The chain uses TRBV15 and TRBJ2-1; TRBD1 or TRBD2 may be the D gene (5 bases each). The material was peripheral blood mononuclear cells (PBMCs), obtained at new diagnosis, from a patient treated with antithyroid drugs. This receptor was obtained from a female donor with Graves disease. The CDR3 DNA follows: TGTGCCACCAGCGGAATCCGGGACGTCCGGTTCTTC. Translating it yields CATSGIRDVRFF.